The 22 T cell receptor beta chains listed next were all sequenced from one sample in a study of T-cell memory formation after mild COVID-19. TCRdb fed the 5' RACE reads into MiXCR, producing one record per CDR3 protein. The table records fewer than 250,000 distinct CDR3 sequences, around 27% of them present only once. The source material was PBMCs or a T cell subset sorted from them (not recorded which). These receptors were obtained from an adult woman who had mild COVID-19 (a few samples of this study predate the infection). Cell type and time point are not known.

V gene TRBV7-9 combines with J gene TRBJ1-5; D remains unclear. This CDR3 is 13 amino acids long. Trimming shortened V by 1 base and J by 4 bases, and 5 bases separated the two germline ends. The germline CDR1 and CDR2 sequences are SEHNR and FQNEAQ (reference sequence). Here the CDR3 reads CASSLGTNQPQHF. Written as DNA, the CDR3 is TGTGCCAGCAGCTTAGGAACGAATCAGCCCCAGCATTTT.

This clonotype was found a few times. This chain uses TRBV20-1 with TRBJ2-5; 7 bases map to TRBD1. The CDR3 sequence is 12 residues long. Germline assignment: CDR1 DFQATT and CDR2 SNEGSKA (reference sequence). The trim removed 4 bases at V and 5 bases at J, leaving 4 bases unmatched. The CDR3 DNA reads TGCAGTGCTATGACAGGGCGGGAGACCCAGTACTTC. Its protein is CSAMTGRETQYF.

This clonotype showed up just a few times. The V gene is TRBV3-1, the J gene TRBJ2-1; no reliable D call. The germline gives CDR1 LGHDT, CDR2 YNNKEL (reference sequence). The CDR3 has 15 residues. Trimming pared 3 bases from V and 8 bases from J, leaving 17 bases between. CDR3 region: CASSQVALLSDEQFF. In DNA form, the CDR3 reads TGTGCCAGCAGCCAGGTAGCCCTCCTCAGCGATGAGCAGTTCTTC.

This clonotype occurred a few times. DNA for the CDR3: TGCAGCGTTGAACCGGAGGGCCGGTACAATGAGCAGTTCTTC. Translated: CSVEPEGRYNEQFF. The chain is built from TRBV29-1 and TRBJ2-1, with D perhaps TRBD2 (6 bases). The CDR3 is made up of 14 amino acids. In germline, CDR1 is SQVTM, CDR2 ANQGSEA. V lost 2 bases, J lost 4 bases, and 12 bases lay in between.

The chain combines TRBV18 with TRBJ1-1; tentative D call: TRBD1 (5 bases). From germline, CDR1 is KGHSH and CDR2 LQKENI. The CDR3 runs to 15 residues. V shed 0 bases and J shed 5 bases, with 13 bases lying between them. Written as DNA, the CDR3 is TGTGCCAGCTCACCACCGGGACCCAGAGTGACTGAAGCTTTCTTT. Translated: CASSPPGPRVTEAFF.

This rearrangement joins TRBV4-3 to TRBJ2-7, with D perhaps assigned TRBD1 or TRBD2 (7 bases each). The CDR3 spans 14 residues. The germline V and J ends were trimmed by 2 bases and 2 bases, with 10 bases remaining between them. Germline CDR1 reads LGHNA; CDR2 reads YSLEER. The CDR3 reads CASSQSGGAYEQYF. The CDR3 nucleotides read TGCGCCAGCAGCCAATCAGGGGGGGCCTACGAGCAGTACTTC.

This clonotype has a handful of counts. The genes are TRBV27 and TRBJ2-7, with TRBD1 matching over 9 bases. Germline CDR1 is MNHEY and CDR2 is SMNVEV (reference sequence). CDR3 size: 17 residues. The V gene end was trimmed by 2 bases and the J gene end by 6 bases; junction bases not matched to a gene: 14. CDR3 in amino acids: CASSLSPFRQGDFEQYF. Here the CDR3 DNA reads TGTGCCAGCAGTTTAAGCCCTTTTAGACAGGGGGATTTCGAGCAGTACTTC.

V gene TRBV7-9 combines with J gene TRBJ2-7; weak D call: TRBD1 (5 bases). Per germline, CDR1 SEHNR and CDR2 FQNEAQ (reference sequence). V lost 2 bases and J 4 bases, leaving 12 bases between the germline ends. CDR3 length: 14 residues. The CDR3 is CASSLSPDSYEQYF. CDR3 DNA sequence: TGTGCCAGCAGCTTATCCCCCGACAGTTACGAGCAGTACTTC.

This chain connects TRBV6-1 to TRBJ2-7; no definite D call. The length of the CDR3 is 14 residues. Trimming cost V 8 bases and J 0 bases, with 14 bases left between them. CDR1 and CDR2 (germline): MNHNS, SASEGT. The CDR3 protein is CASVRYPSSYEQYF. The CDR3 DNA is TGTGCCAGCGTGCGGTATCCAAGCTCCTACGAGCAGTACTTC.

The V and J genes are TRBV18 and TRBJ2-5; D call uncertain. Germline-derived CDR1 and CDR2 are KGHSH and LQKENI. This CDR3 is built from 14 residues. V was trimmed by 3 bases and J by 2 bases, leaving 10 bases between them. Here the CDR3 reads CASSPRPRQETQYF. In DNA form, the CDR3 reads TGTGCCAGCTCACCGCGCCCTCGGCAAGAGACCCAGTACTTC.

The chain combines TRBV5-1 with TRBJ2-3, with TRBD2 identical over 8 bases. The germline V gene has CDR1 SGHRS and CDR2 YFSETQ. Losses at the gene ends were 7 bases for V and 4 bases for J; bases not matched to a gene: 8. The CDR3 has 14 amino acids. CDR3 in DNA: TGCGCCAGCTCCGGGGGGGGGGACGCAGATACGCAGTATTTT. Its protein product is CASSGGGDADTQYF.

This chain links TRBV5-7 with TRBJ2-3; TRBD2 is a possible D gene (6 bases). TRBV5-7 is identified as an open reading frame with a role that is uncertain. The CDR3 is made up of 15 amino acids. The V gene lost 2 bases and the J gene lost 0 bases, with 10 bases spanning the gap. CDR3 sequence (DNA): TGTGCCAGCAGCTTTGGTAGCGGCAGCACAGATACGCAGTATTTT. Its protein product is CASSFGSGSTDTQYF.

This clonotype was observed a handful of times. The chain has TRBV7-2 and TRBJ2-1; 10 bases map to TRBD2. Germline lookup yields CDR1 SGHTA and CDR2 FQGNSA. This CDR3 spans 20 amino acids. The ends lost 5 bases at V and 5 bases at J; junction bases unmatched: 21. The CDR3 bases are TGTGCCAGCAGCCATCGCCTTCAACTAGCGGGAAGCAGGAGGGACAATGAGCAGTTCTTC. Its protein is CASSHRLQLAGSRRDNEQFF.

This rearrangement joins TRBV15 to TRBJ1-3; a possible D gene is TRBD1 (5 bases). Germline CDR1 LNHNV, CDR2 YYDKDF (reference sequence). V dropped 0 bases and J dropped 0 bases, with 9 bases sitting between them. The CDR3 covers 16 residues. In nucleotides, the CDR3 is TGTGCCACCAGCAGAGATGACGGGGGCTCTGGAAACACCATATATTTT. This codes for CATSRDDGGSGNTIYF.

This clonotype was seen only a few times. V gene TRBV20-1 combines with J gene TRBJ1-1; D possibly corresponds to TRBD1 (6 bases). Trimming cost V 5 bases and J 1 base, with 14 bases left between them. Germline V gene data show CDR1 as DFQATT and CDR2 as SNEGSKA (reference sequence). The CDR3 is made up of 14 amino acids. This CDR3 reads CSAARGRANTEAFF. In nucleotides, the CDR3 is TGCAGTGCTGCACGGGGGCGCGCGAACACTGAAGCTTTCTTT.

The V and J genes are TRBV6-5 and TRBJ1-1; D remains unclear. V lost 4 bases, J lost 1 base, and 13 bases lay in between. Looked up from germline, CDR1 is MNHEY and CDR2 is SVGAGI. The length of the CDR3 is 15 residues. The CDR3 protein is CASSSGLGRNTEAFF. CDR3 DNA sequence: TGTGCCAGCAGTTCCGGACTGGGAAGGAACACTGAAGCTTTCTTT.

The rearrangement links TRBV7-6 to TRBJ2-4; 13 nucleotides match TRBD2. Germline trimming cut 4 bases from V and 10 bases from J; bases unmatched to any gene: 13. The CDR3 totals 17 residues. Germline CDR1 is SGHVS and CDR2 is FNYEAQ. The CDR3 DNA follows: TGTGCCAGCAGCTCGCGGACTAGCGGGAGTACTTGGGGGATTCAGTACTTC. It specifies CASSSRTSGSTWGIQYF.

The chain combines TRBV29-1 with TRBJ1-2; possibly TRBD1 for D (5 bases). CDR3 length: 13 residues. From germline, CDR1 is SQVTM and CDR2 ANQGSEA. Trimming removed 7 bases from V and 0 bases from J, with 12 bases in between. The chain's CDR3 is CSAESGANYGYTF. The CDR3, as DNA: TGCAGCGCCGAATCGGGGGCTAACTATGGCTACACCTTC.

This chain uses TRBV6-2 or TRBV6-3 with TRBJ1-1, with 7 bases lining up with TRBD1. The CDR3 is made up of 14 amino acids. V was pared by 6 bases and J by 1 base, with 5 bases of the junction left unmatched. Germline-derived CDR1 and CDR2 are MNHEY and SVGEGT. CDR3 in DNA: TGTGCCAGCAGGCGACAGGGCTCGAACACTGAAGCTTTCTTT. Protein product: CASRRQGSNTEAFF.

The rearrangement joins TRBV29-1 to TRBJ2-7; possible D gene TRBD2, 6 bases. The ends were cut back, 4 bases at V and 3 bases at J, with 16 bases in the middle. This CDR3 region has 14 residues. From germline, CDR1 is SQVTM and CDR2 ANQGSEA. The CDR3 spells CSVAWGGENYEQYF. The CDR3 DNA sequence: TGCAGCGTTGCGTGGGGCGGGGAGAACTACGAGCAGTACTTC.

This clonotype was counted many times. The rearrangement uses TRBV11-3 and TRBJ2-7; D not resolved. Trimming stripped 1 base from V and 0 bases from J, with 4 bases between. CDR3 size: 13 residues. From germline, CDR1 is SGHNT and CDR2 YENEEA. CDR3 sequence (DNA): TGTGCCAGCAGCTTAGGGATCTCCTACGAGCAGTACTTC. It codes for CASSLGISYEQYF.

The V and J genes are TRBV19 and TRBJ2-5; 9 nucleotides match TRBD1. Germline V lookup: CDR1 LNHDA, CDR2 SQIVND (reference sequence). Germline trimming cut 6 bases from V and 2 bases from J; bases unmatched to any gene: 7. The CDR3 contains 15 residues. The CDR3 spells CASSSTGTGQETQYF. CDR3 coding DNA: TGTGCCAGTAGCTCAACGGGGACAGGGCAAGAGACCCAGTACTTC.